The 3 T cell receptor beta chains in this list originate from one sample, sequenced in a study of cytomegalovirus exposure and HLA in healthy donors. PCR involved 60 Vbeta and 13 Jbeta primers. TCRdb's table, derived via immunoSEQ multiplex PCR, lists solely in-frame clones and lacks some. The profile shows over 120,000 clones, 75% to 90% of them singletons. Sequenced sample: PBMCs. These receptor sequences come from a woman aged 30 to 39 in good health and CMV-seronegative.

The chain employs TRBV30 and TRBJ1-2; TRBD1 matches 8 bases. The germline CDR1 and CDR2 sequences are GTSNPN and SVGIG (reference sequence). The CDR3 runs 14 residues. The junction had 8 bases not matched to a gene; V was cut back by 0 bases and J by 8 bases. In DNA, the CDR3 is TGTGCCTGGAGTGTACAGGGGGAGATGGGGGGCTACACCTTC. Its protein product is CAWSVQGEMGGYTF. The variable domain in full, completed from reference TRBV30 and TRBJ1-2, reads SQTIHQWPATLVQPVGSPLSLECTVEGTSNPNLYWYRQAAGRGLQLLFYSVGIGQISSEVPQNLSASRPQDRQFILSSKKLLLSDSGFYLCAWSVQGEMGGYTFGSGTRLTVV.

This rearrangement joins TRBV15 to TRBJ2-7, with D possibly matching TRBD1 (5 bases). The length of the CDR3 is 15 residues. Germline lookup yields CDR1 LNHNV and CDR2 YYDKDF (reference sequence). V was shortened by 0 bases and J by 2 bases, with 11 bases between the two germline ends. Written as DNA, the CDR3 is TGTGCCACCAGCAGAGATCCAGGGATACCCTACGAGCAGTACTTC. The encoded protein is CATSRDPGIPYEQYF.

The chain couples TRBV7-9 to TRBJ1-1; D not certain. V was clipped by 7 bases and J by 3 bases, with 15 bases between them. The CDR3 runs to 14 residues. Per germline, CDR1 SEHNR and CDR2 FQNEAQ (reference sequence). The CDR3 DNA follows: TGTGCCAGCAACGAAGACAAGGTCGACACTGAAGCTTTCTTT. Protein: CASNEDKVDTEAFF.